The present T cell receptor (beta chain) was sequenced within a study of T cells in Graves' hyperthyroidism and ophthalmopathy. The wider study: Peripheral blood was secured at the point of initial diagnosis, before any treatment.

CDR3 length equals 13 residues. CDR1 and CDR2 (germline): SGHNT, YENEEA. V shed 5 bases and J shed 6 bases, with 14 bases lying between them. Regarding the study as a whole: Expanded thyroid clonotypes (above 0.001) were mostly also found in blood.

A remark on this clonotype: Its antigen remains unknown.

There were TCR beta CDR3 regions amplified from RNA transcripts. With the HTBI primer set, the TCR CDR3 went through a first round of RT-PCR. TCRdb analysed the multiplex PCR reads with MiXCR anew, one entry per CDR3 protein. This sample yields nearly 600,000 distinct CDR3 sequences, of which roughly 14% are seen a single time; under 7% belongs to the top ten. This receptor was identified in a woman between 25 and 40 years old with Graves' hyperthyroidism that later progressed to Graves' ophthalmopathy. J is TRBJ2-7 and V is TRBV11-3; D is unclear. Sequencing input: blood. CDR3 protein: CASSRDMVAEQYF. As DNA, the CDR3 is TGTGCCAGCAGCCGTGACATGGTGGCCGAGCAGTACTTC.